This T cell receptor (beta chain) originates from a study of regulatory T cells in long-lasting Graves disease. In its sample, this clonotype was seen many times. Arm-PCR of CDR3 regions with iRepertoire HTBI primers generated TCR beta libraries. In the original workflow: Identification across samples found 60 to 75 TRBV and 12 to 15 TRBJ segments. Using its own MiXCR run on the multiplex PCR reads, TCRdb lists one record per CDR3 protein. TCRdb's processing, not the authors' own work, is the source of the V and J calls. This table holds about 530,000 distinct CDR3 sequences, 16% found once. The V end lost 4 bases, the J end lost 9 bases, and 13 bases lay between the germline ends. The CDR3 is 13 residues long. Germline V gene data show CDR1 as KGHSH and CDR2 as LQKENI. Sample time point: newly diagnosed GD, antithyroid drugs for less than 3 months. TCR sequences were obtained from RNA taken from PBMCs.

These sequences were also reported in another study, on T cells in Graves' hyperthyroidism and ophthalmopathy.

The rearrangement links TRBV18 to TRBJ2-1; D is unresolved. The receptor was derived from a middle-aged woman with Graves disease. The starting material was peripheral blood mononuclear cells (PBMCs), obtained at new diagnosis, from a patient treated with antithyroid drugs. The CDR3 bases are TGTGCCAGCTCACGGTCAGCTCGAGTTGAGCAGTTCTTC. Translation gives CASSRSARVEQFF. The entire variable domain, with the rest obtained from reference TRBV18 and TRBJ2-1, is as follows: NAGVMQNPRHLVRRRGQEARLRCSPMKGHSHVYWYRQLPEEGLKFMVYLQKENIIDESGMPKERFSAEFPKEGPSILRIQQVVRGDSAAYFCASSRSARVEQFFGPGTRLTVL.